These 18 T cell receptor beta chains were all obtained from the same sample, sequenced in a study of technical replicates of blood from a few donors. This table comes from immunoSEQ multiplex PCR, and its TCRdb copy is limited to in-frame clones, with some not included. The table lists about 88,000 clones, about nine tenths of them singletons. The sequenced sample consisted of T cells isolated from PBMCs. Source of these receptors: a human donor in good health.

The chain is built from TRBV20-1 and TRBJ1-2, with D unclear. Germline V gene data show CDR1 as DFQATT and CDR2 as SNEGSKA (reference sequence). The CDR3 runs to 10 residues. Trimming left V 1 base short and J 7 bases short, with 4 bases between. The CDR3 reads CSARGGGYTF. The CDR3 nucleotides read TGCAGTGCTAGAGGCGGTGGCTACACCTTC.

The chain carries TRBV2 and TRBJ2-7; 8 nucleotides line up with TRBD2. J lost 3 bases, V lost 6 bases, and 7 bases had no gene match. CDR3 length: 14 residues. Germline-derived CDR1 and CDR2 are SNHLY and FYNNEI. The CDR3, as DNA: TGTGCCAGCAGACCCATAGCGGGACTCTACGAGCAGTACTTC. This encodes CASRPIAGLYEQYF.

The genes are TRBV6-6 and TRBJ2-7; 8 bases are shared with TRBD2. The junction had 2 bases not matched to a gene; V was cut back by 2 bases and J by 5 bases. Germline-derived CDR1 and CDR2 are MNHNY and SVGAGI (reference sequence). The CDR3 is made up of 13 amino acids. CDR3: CASSYGGRHEQYF. As DNA, the CDR3 is TGTGCCAGCAGTTACGGCGGGAGGCACGAGCAGTACTTC.

The V call is TRBV5-8, the J call TRBJ1-5; D is undetermined. Germline loops: CDR1 SGHTS, CDR2 YDEGEE. The CDR3 runs to 15 residues. Trimming shortened V by 4 bases and J by 6 bases, and 17 bases separated the two germline ends. CDR3 in amino acids: CASSPSTTAGQPQHF. Here the CDR3 DNA reads TGTGCCAGCAGCCCCTCGACAACAGCTGGTCAGCCCCAGCATTTT.

The chain joins TRBV18 to TRBJ2-2, with D possibly TRBD1 on 7 matching bases. Between the trimmed V and J ends, which lost 2 bases and 2 bases, there was a span of 15 bases. CDR3 length: 17 residues. CDR1 and CDR2 from the germline V gene are KGHSH and LQKENI. The DNA for the CDR3 is TGTGCCAGCTCACCAAGGTCCCAGGGGGGTAACACCGGGGAGCTGTTTTTT. It yields the protein CASSPRSQGGNTGELFF.

The chain recombines TRBV5-1 with TRBJ1-2; TRBD1 might be the D (5 bases). The CDR3 is 15 amino acids. From germline, CDR1 is SGHRS and CDR2 YFSETQ. V lost 0 bases and J 0 bases, leaving 9 bases between the germline ends. In nucleotides, the CDR3 is TGCGCCAGCAGCTTGGACAGGATTTCTAACTATGGCTACACCTTC. It translates to CASSLDRISNYGYTF.

The chain couples TRBV5-1 to TRBJ1-5; a weak D match, TRBD1 (6 bases). The CDR3 covers 13 residues. With 8 bases removed from V and 0 bases from J, the gap between germline ends came to 9 bases. Germline CDR1 is SGHRS and CDR2 is YFSETQ. The CDR3, as DNA: TGCGCCAGTGCACAGGGTAGCAATCAGCCCCAGCATTTT. This gives the protein CASAQGSNQPQHF.

This chain links TRBV4-1 with TRBJ2-1, with 9 bases fitting TRBD2. V was clipped by 0 bases and J by 12 bases; unmatched bases: 9. Per the germline V gene, CDR1 is MGHRA and CDR2 is YSYEKL. CDR3 length: 15 amino acids. CDR3 DNA sequence: TGCGCCAGCAGCCAAGATCAGGCGGGGGGGCTCGGGCAGTTCTTC. Translating gives CASSQDQAGGLGQFF.

This chain links TRBV5-4 with TRBJ1-3; the D gene is possibly TRBD1 (6 bases). Germline V gene sequence: CDR1 SGHNT, CDR2 YYREEE (reference sequence). The CDR3 loop spans 15 amino acids. Trimming left V 4 bases short and J 6 bases short, with 17 bases between. CDR3 region: CASSPKQGDPNTIYF. The CDR3 bases are TGTGCCAGCAGCCCGAAACAGGGTGACCCAAACACCATATATTTT.

This clone has just one count. The rearrangement joins TRBV5-4 to TRBJ1-2; D perhaps matches TRBD1 (6 bases). Germline loops: CDR1 SGHNT, CDR2 YYREEE (reference sequence). Trimming shortened V by 1 base and J by 4 bases, and 14 bases separated the two germline ends. The CDR3 covers 15 residues. CDR3: CASSLTTGYAYGYTF. The DNA of the CDR3 is TGTGCCAGCAGCTTGACTACAGGGTATGCCTATGGCTACACCTTC.

The chain has TRBV19 and TRBJ1-5, with 9 bases that match TRBD1. The V and J ends lost 6 bases and 9 bases, in that order; junction bases with no gene match: 12. The length of the CDR3 is 15 residues. Germline V CDR1 and CDR2: LNHDA, SQIVND (reference sequence). Written as DNA, the CDR3 is TGTGCCAGTAGCATCCTCCAGGGACAGGGAGCGCCCCAGCATTTT. Amino acid sequence: CASSILQGQGAPQHF.

This sequence joins TRBV7-2 and TRBJ2-2, with TRBD1 matching over 10 bases. The V and J ends lost 4 bases and 8 bases, in that order; junction bases with no gene match: 13. CDR1 and CDR2 from the germline V gene are SGHTA and FQGNSA. The CDR3 is made up of 17 amino acids. DNA for the CDR3: TGTGCCAGCAGCTCCCCTACTCCGGACAGGGGGAAAGGGGAGCTGTTTTTT. Translation gives CASSSPTPDRGKGELFF.

The V call is TRBV6-6, the J call TRBJ1-2; maybe TRBD1 (5 bases). Looked up from germline, CDR1 is MNHNY and CDR2 is SVGAGI (reference sequence). The CDR3 contains 13 residues. V lost 6 bases to trimming and J lost 4 bases, with 12 bases between them. Written as DNA, the CDR3 is TGTGCCAGCAGCCCGGGGGAGCTCTATGGCTACACCTTC. This translates into CASSPGELYGYTF.

This chain links TRBV28 with TRBJ2-1; a possible D gene is TRBD2 (5 bases). Germline loops: CDR1 MDHEN, CDR2 SYDVKM. V lost 2 bases and J lost 0, with 11 bases in between. The CDR3 runs to 16 residues. CDR3 DNA sequence: TGTGCCAGCAGTTTAAATCGTGGGAGCTCCTACAATGAGCAGTTCTTC. Translation: CASSLNRGSSYNEQFF.

The J gene is TRBJ1-5, the V gene TRBV19; TRBD1 agrees at 8 bases. Germline V gene lookup returns CDR1 LNHDA and CDR2 SQIVND (reference sequence). This CDR3 contains 16 residues. After removal of 4 bases from V and 0 bases from J, the junction contained 5 bases not matched to a gene. CDR3 loop: CASSRGQVDSNQPQHF. CDR3 bases: TGTGCCAGTAGTAGGGGACAGGTTGATAGCAATCAGCCCCAGCATTTT.

The genes are TRBV7-3 and TRBJ2-3; a possible D gene is TRBD2 (7 bases). The CDR3 totals 16 residues. Germline CDR1 and CDR2: SGHTA and FQGTGA. V was cut by 5 bases and J by 1 base, with 16 bases left in between. The CDR3 DNA reads TGTGCCAGCAGCCAAATGGGGGGGCGCGGCACAGATACGCAGTATTTT. It specifies CASSQMGGRGTDTQYF.

This clone was seen only a few times. V and J are TRBV7-9 and TRBJ1-1, with D maybe TRBD1 (6 bases). This CDR3 has 14 amino acids. CDR1 and CDR2 (germline): SEHNR, FQNEAQ (reference sequence). Trimming pared 5 bases from V and 3 bases from J, leaving 13 bases between. CDR3 sequence (DNA): TGTGCCAGCAGCCACAGGGATAGAGACACTGAAGCTTTCTTT. Protein: CASSHRDRDTEAFF.

V gene TRBV27 combines with J gene TRBJ1-1; tentatively, D is TRBD1 (5 bases). V shed 4 bases and J shed 7 bases, with 16 bases lying between them. Germline V gene data show CDR1 as MNHEY and CDR2 as SMNVEV (reference sequence). CDR3 length: 14 residues. CDR3 amino acids: CASSYGGGTGEAFF. CDR3 nucleotides: TGTGCCAGCAGTTACGGTGGGGGGACCGGTGAAGCTTTCTTT.